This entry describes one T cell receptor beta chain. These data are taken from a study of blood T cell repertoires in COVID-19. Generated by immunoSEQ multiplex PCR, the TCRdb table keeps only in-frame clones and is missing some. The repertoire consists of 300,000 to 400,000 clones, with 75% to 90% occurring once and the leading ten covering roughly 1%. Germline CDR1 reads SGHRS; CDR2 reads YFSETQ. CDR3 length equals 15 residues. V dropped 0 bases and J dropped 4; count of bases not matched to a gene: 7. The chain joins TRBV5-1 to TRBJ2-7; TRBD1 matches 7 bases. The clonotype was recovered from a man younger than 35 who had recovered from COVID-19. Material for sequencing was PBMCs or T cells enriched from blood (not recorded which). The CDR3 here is CASSLGDRNHYEQYF. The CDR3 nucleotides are TGCGCCAGCAGCTTGGGGGACAGAAATCATTACGAGCAGTACTTC.